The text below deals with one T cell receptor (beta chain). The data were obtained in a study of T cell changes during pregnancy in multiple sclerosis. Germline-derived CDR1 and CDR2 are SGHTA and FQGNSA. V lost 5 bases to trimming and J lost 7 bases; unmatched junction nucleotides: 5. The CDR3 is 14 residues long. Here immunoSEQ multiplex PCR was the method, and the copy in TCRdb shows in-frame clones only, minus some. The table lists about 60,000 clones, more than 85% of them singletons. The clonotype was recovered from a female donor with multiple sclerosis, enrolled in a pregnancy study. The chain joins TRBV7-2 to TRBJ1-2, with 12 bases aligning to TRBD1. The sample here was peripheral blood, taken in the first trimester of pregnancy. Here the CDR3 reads CASSKGQGALGYTF. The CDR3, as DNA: TGTGCCAGCAGCAAGGGACAGGGGGCGCTTGGCTACACCTTC.